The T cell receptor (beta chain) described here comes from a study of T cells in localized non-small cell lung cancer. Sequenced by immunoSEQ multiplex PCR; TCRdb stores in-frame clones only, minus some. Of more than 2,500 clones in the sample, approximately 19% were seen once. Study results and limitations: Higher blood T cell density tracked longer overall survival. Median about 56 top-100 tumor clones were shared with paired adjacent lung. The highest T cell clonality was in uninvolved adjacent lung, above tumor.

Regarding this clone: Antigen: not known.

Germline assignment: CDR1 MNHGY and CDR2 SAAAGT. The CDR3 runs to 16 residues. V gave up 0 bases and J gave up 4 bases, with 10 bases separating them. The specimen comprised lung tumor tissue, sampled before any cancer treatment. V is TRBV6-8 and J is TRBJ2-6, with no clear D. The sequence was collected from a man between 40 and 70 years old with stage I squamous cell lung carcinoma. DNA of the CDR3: TGTGCCAGCAGTTACTCGAAACGACCGGGGGCCAACGTCCTGACTTTC. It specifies CASSYSKRPGANVLTF.